This is a list of T cell receptor beta chains from one sample in a study of CD8 T cells in ankylosing spondylitis. Using its own MiXCR run on the 5' RACE reads, TCRdb lists one record per CDR3 protein. The repertoire consists of about 100,000 distinct CDR3 sequences, with roughly 8% occurring once and the leading ten covering 9.5% to 10%. Sequencing was carried out using blood, either unsorted or a sorted T cell fraction (not recorded which). Source of these receptors: a male donor with ankylosing spondylitis or in good health (not recorded which). The CDR3 runs from the conserved cysteine through the conserved F or W. A D gene is named only where the DNA matches it firmly. Rows give clone size only sometimes, using once, few, many, or a class for an expanded clone.

J: TRBJ2-2; D: .; V: TRBV7-3; size: few; DNA: TGTGCCAGCAGCTTATTCAGCGGCCCGAACACCGGGGAGCTGTTTTTT; CDR3: CASSLFSGPNTGELFF
J: TRBJ2-5; D: .; V: TRBV7-2; size: many; DNA: TGTGCCAGCAGAGCGACCAAGTACCAAGAGACCCAGTACTTC; CDR3: CASRATKYQETQYF
J: TRBJ2-1; D: .; V: TRBV6-4; size: many; DNA: TGTGCCAGCAGTGAACAGGGCTCCTACAATGAGCAGTTCTTC; CDR3: CASSEQGSYNEQFF
J: TRBJ2-7; D: .; V: TRBV5-5; size: many; DNA: TGTGCCAGCAGCTCCTGGCAGGGCACCCACGAGCAGTACTTC; CDR3: CASSSWQGTHEQYF
J: TRBJ2-7; D: .; V: TRBV19; size: few; DNA: TGTGCCAGTAGTGGCGGGACTTGGAAAGACAACGAGCAGTACTTC; CDR3: CASSGGTWKDNEQYF
J: TRBJ2-2; D: TRBD2; V: TRBV7-8; size: many; DNA: TGTGCCAGCAGCTTATGGGCCAGCGGGGGCCCCACCGGGGAGCTGTTTTTT; CDR3: CASSLWASGGPTGELFF
J: TRBJ2-3; D: .; V: TRBV5-1; size: many; DNA: TGCGCCAGCAGCCCCGGTGGAGCCGGGGCCGATACGCAGTATTTT; CDR3: CASSPGGAGADTQYF
J: TRBJ2-7; D: .; V: TRBV7-9; size: many; DNA: .; CDR3: CASSFGPGEQYF
J: TRBJ2-1; D: .; V: TRBV24-1; size: many; DNA: TGTGCCACCAGTGATCGAAGTCTGGCGGTGGATGAGCAGTTCTTC; CDR3: CATSDRSLAVDEQFF
J: TRBJ2-6; D: .; V: TRBV6-1; size: many; DNA: TGTGCCAGCACATCCAGCTCTGGGGCCAACGTCCTGACTTTC; CDR3: CASTSSSGANVLTF
J: TRBJ2-1; D: .; V: TRBV5-1; size: many; DNA: TGCGCCAGCAGCTTGCCCAACAATGAGCAGTTCTTC; CDR3: CASSLPNNEQFF
J: TRBJ1-3; D: TRBD1; V: TRBV11-2; size: many; DNA: TGTGCCAGCAGCCCCCGACAGGGCCTCTCTGGAAACACCATATATTTT; CDR3: CASSPRQGLSGNTIYF
J: TRBJ2-7; D: .; V: TRBV2; size: many; DNA: TGTGCCAGCAGTGCGGCCAGGGGACACGAGCAGTACTTC; CDR3: CASSAARGHEQYF
J: TRBJ2-7; D: .; V: TRBV4-2; size: many; DNA: TGTGCCAGCAGCCAAGATTTTCCGGGATACGAGCAGTACTTC; CDR3: CASSQDFPGYEQYF
J: TRBJ2-1; D: TRBD2; V: TRBV5-1; size: many; DNA: TGCGCCAGCAGCCGTAGCGGGAAGGTCAATGAGCAGTTCTTC; CDR3: CASSRSGKVNEQFF
J: TRBJ1-1; D: TRBD1; V: TRBV7-2; size: few; DNA: TGTGCCAGCAGCATCCGACAGGGAAGCGGCACTGAAGCTTTCTTT; CDR3: CASSIRQGSGTEAFF
J: TRBJ2-7; D: .; V: TRBV11-3; size: few; DNA: TGTGCCAGCAGCCCACATGGGGGCGAGCAGTACTTC; CDR3: CASSPHGGEQYF
J: TRBJ2-4; D: .; V: TRBV20-1; size: many; DNA: TGCAGTGCTAGAGATGACCAGACTCTAGCCAAAAACATTCAGTACTTC; CDR3: CSARDDQTLAKNIQYF
J: TRBJ1-1; D: TRBD1; V: TRBV12-3/TRBV12-4; size: many; DNA: TGTGCCAGCAGTCCATCGGGCAGGGGGAGATTCACTGAAGCTTTCTTT; CDR3: CASSPSGRGRFTEAFF
J: TRBJ1-4; D: TRBD1; V: TRBV20-1; size: many; DNA: TGCAGTGCTAGGACAGGGGGCGCGGAGGGACTGTTTTTT; CDR3: CSARTGGAEGLFF
J: TRBJ2-1; D: .; V: TRBV30; size: .; DNA: TGTGCCTGGAGCCCCCGCGCAACTGGTCAGTTCTTC; CDR3: CAWSPRATGQFF
J: TRBJ2-7; D: .; V: TRBV10-3; size: many; DNA: TGTGCCACCACACCAACTCTTTCCTACGAGCAGTACTTC; CDR3: CATTPTLSYEQYF
J: TRBJ2-1; D: .; V: TRBV4-1; size: many; DNA: TGCGCCAGCAGCCAAGAGCACGAAGAGCAGTTCTTC; CDR3: CASSQEHEEQFF
J: TRBJ2-3; D: TRBD2; V: TRBV3-1; size: .; DNA: TGTACCAGCAGATTAAGGGCGCTAGCGGGATCCCGTCTCACAGATACGCAGTATTTT; CDR3: CTSRLRALAGSRLTDTQYF
J: TRBJ1-1; D: .; V: TRBV7-3; size: many; DNA: TGTGCCAGCAGCATACAGGGTAGGGTCGGCACTGAAGCTTTCTTT; CDR3: CASSIQGRVGTEAFF
J: TRBJ2-7; D: .; V: TRBV5-6; size: many; DNA: TGTGCCAGCTGCGCCGCAGGCTCCTACGAGCAGTACTTC; CDR3: CASCAAGSYEQYF
J: TRBJ1-6; D: .; V: TRBV7-3; size: few; DNA: TGTGCCAGCAGCCCGGACAGAAATTCACCCCTCCACTTT; CDR3: CASSPDRNSPLHF
J: TRBJ1-1; D: .; V: TRBV7-8; size: .; DNA: TGTGCCAGCAGCTGGCTAGTATTAGATGAAGCTTTCTTT; CDR3: CASSWLVLDEAFF
J: TRBJ2-2; D: .; V: TRBV5-1; size: many; DNA: TGCGCCAGCAGCTTGGACACCGGGGAGCTGTTTTTT; CDR3: CASSLDTGELFF
J: TRBJ2-7; D: .; V: TRBV18; size: .; DNA: TGTGCCAGCTCACCGTCCGGGGGGCTCGAGCAGTACTTC; CDR3: CASSPSGGLEQYF
J: TRBJ2-7; D: .; V: TRBV7-9; size: few; DNA: TGTGCCAGCAGCTTGTCCCTGACAGGTGCCGAGCAGTACTTC; CDR3: CASSLSLTGAEQYF
J: TRBJ1-3; D: .; V: TRBV6-2/TRBV6-3; size: many; DNA: TGTGCCAGCAGCGAAGACGGGAGCTCTGGAAACACCATATATTTT; CDR3: CASSEDGSSGNTIYF
J: TRBJ2-2; D: TRBD1; V: TRBV20-1; size: many; DNA: TGCAGTGCTAGAGATTTTACAGGGGGAACCGGGGAGCTGTTTTTT; CDR3: CSARDFTGGTGELFF
J: TRBJ2-1; D: TRBD2; V: TRBV7-2; size: many; DNA: TGTGCCAGCAGCTTCATAGCGGGGGCGCAGGAGCAGTTCTTC; CDR3: CASSFIAGAQEQFF
J: TRBJ1-1; D: .; V: TRBV7-8; size: many; DNA: TGTGCCAGCAGCTTAGGCGTTTTGAACACTGAAGCTTTCTTT; CDR3: CASSLGVLNTEAFF
J: TRBJ1-4; D: TRBD1; V: TRBV4-3; size: many; DNA: TGCGCCAGCAGCCAATTGACAGGGGTGGGTGAAAAACTGTTTTTT; CDR3: CASSQLTGVGEKLFF
J: TRBJ2-3; D: .; V: TRBV7-6; size: many; DNA: TGTGCCAGCAGCTCAACCGGGCCCACCAATCGAATAAAAGATACGCAGTATTTT; CDR3: CASSSTGPTNRIKDTQYF